The 22 T cell receptor beta chains below all came from one sample that was sequenced in a study of blood T cell repertoires in COVID-19. Assay: immunoSEQ multiplex PCR; the TCRdb copy retains only in-frame clones and omits some. There are some 70,000 clones in the sample; more than 75% occur only once, and less than 15% lies in the top ten. Sequencing input: peripheral blood. Receptor source: a human donor in a cohort sampled during active COVID-19.

The genes are TRBV7-3 and TRBJ1-2; D not certain. Per the germline V gene, CDR1 is SGHTA and CDR2 is FQGTGA. The CDR3 is 14 amino acids. V was cut by 1 base and J by 4 bases, with 10 bases left in between. CDR3 protein: CASSLIGGSYGYTF. The DNA of the CDR3 is TGTGCCAGCAGCTTAATCGGCGGCTCCTATGGCTACACCTTC.

The chain has TRBV24-1 and TRBJ2-2, with TRBD2 identical over 11 bases. Germline trimming cut 6 bases from V and 5 bases from J; bases unmatched to any gene: 10. The CDR3 is made up of 17 amino acids. Germline V CDR1 and CDR2: KGHDR, SFDVKD. The CDR3 sequence: CATSHSGGAKWTGELFF. CDR3 nucleotide sequence: TGTGCCACCAGTCATAGCGGGGGGGCCAAATGGACCGGGGAGCTGTTTTTT.

In this sample, this clone turned up once. The J gene is TRBJ2-7, the V gene TRBV11-1, with 7 bases lining up with TRBD2. V trimming: 2 bases; J trimming: 7 bases; junction bases outside the gene matches: 11. This CDR3 spans 15 amino acids. Per the germline V gene, CDR1 is SGHAT and CDR2 is FQDESV (reference sequence). CDR3 in amino acids: CASSLTEAGSGEQYF. In nucleotides, the CDR3 is TGTGCCAGCAGCTTAACTGAAGCGGGGAGTGGAGAGCAGTACTTC.

This rearrangement joins TRBV5-6 to TRBJ2-5; TRBD1 is a possible D gene (8 bases). The CDR3 spans 16 residues. Looked up from germline, CDR1 is SGHDT and CDR2 is YYEEEE. The ends were cut back, 0 bases at V and 5 bases at J, with 17 bases in the middle. CDR3 loop: CASSLVNRGGSETQYF. CDR3 DNA sequence: TGTGCCAGCAGCTTGGTAAACAGGGGGGGTTCGGAGACCCAGTACTTC.

The V and J genes are TRBV5-1 and TRBJ2-7; 9 nucleotides agree with TRBD1. Per the germline V gene, CDR1 is SGHRS and CDR2 is YFSETQ. V lost 3 bases, J lost 7 bases, and 5 bases stayed unmatched. The CDR3 contains 13 residues. CDR3 protein: CASSYGQGLEQYV. CDR3 coding DNA: TGCGCCAGCAGCTACGGACAGGGGCTGGAGCAGTACGTC.

The chain employs TRBV5-1 and TRBJ2-5; 11 nucleotides match TRBD1. The J segment lost 5 bases and the V segment lost 4 bases, leaving 13 bases of the junction unmatched. The germline gives CDR1 SGHRS, CDR2 YFSETQ. This CDR3 is 17 amino acids long. In DNA, the CDR3 is TGCGCCAGCAGCATCGGACAGGGGGCATCGCTTGGGGAGACCCAGTACTTC. This translates into CASSIGQGASLGETQYF.

The gene calls are TRBV2 and TRBJ2-7, with D hard to call. The CDR3 sequence is 14 residues long. Looked up from germline, CDR1 is SNHLY and CDR2 is FYNNEI. Trimming pared 5 bases from V and 1 base from J, leaving 12 bases between. In DNA, the CDR3 is TGTGCCAGCAGTTGGGCAGGTGATTCCTACGAGCAGTACTTC. Translating it yields CASSWAGDSYEQYF.

This chain joins TRBV5-8 and TRBJ2-7; TRBD1 might be the D (5 bases). This CDR3 contains 14 residues. Germline values: CDR1 SGHTS, CDR2 YDEGEE. V was cut by 2 bases and J by 4 bases, with 13 bases left in between. CDR3 region: CASSFPGMTYEQYV. For the CDR3, the DNA is TGTGCCAGCAGCTTCCCAGGGATGACATACGAGCAGTACGTC.

The genes are TRBV19 and TRBJ1-3; D is unresolved. V lost 0 bases, J lost 2 bases, and 5 bases lay in between. The germline V gene encodes CDR1 LNHDA and CDR2 SQIVND (reference sequence). There are 14 residues in the CDR3. CDR3 region: CASSIDRTGNTIYF. CDR3 sequence (DNA): TGTGCCAGTAGTATAGACAGGACTGGAAACACCATATATTTT.

The rearrangement uses TRBV4-1 and TRBJ2-3, with 9 nucleotides matching TRBD2. Germline V gene sequence: CDR1 MGHRA, CDR2 YSYEKL. This CDR3 has 17 amino acids. V lost 0 bases and J lost 2; bases outside the gene matches: 6. CDR3 sequence reads: CASSQEVAGDLTDTQYF. The CDR3 DNA reads TGCGCCAGCAGCCAAGAGGTAGCGGGAGACCTCACAGATACGCAGTATTTT.

The rearrangement joins TRBV5-4 to TRBJ1-1; no clear D gene. This CDR3 spans 15 amino acids. The ends were cut back, 4 bases at V and 1 base at J, with 14 bases in the middle. CDR1 and CDR2 from the germline V gene are SGHNT and YYREEE (reference sequence). Here the CDR3 reads CASSLARSWNTEAFF. CDR3 nucleotides: TGTGCCAGCAGCCTGGCTAGAAGTTGGAACACTGAAGCTTTCTTT.

The chain carries TRBV11-2 and TRBJ1-1, with 11 bases identical to TRBD1. Germline values: CDR1 SGHAT, CDR2 FQNNGV. V shed 7 bases and J 4 bases; nucleotides not matched to a gene: 11. The CDR3 covers 16 residues. CDR3 sequence reads: CASMPWEGQGVTEAFF. The CDR3 nucleotides are TGTGCCAGCATGCCCTGGGAGGGACAGGGGGTCACTGAAGCTTTCTTT.

The chain recombines TRBV6-2 or TRBV6-3 with TRBJ1-4; D gene uncertain. Germline-derived CDR1 and CDR2 are MNHEY and SVGEGT. V was clipped by 0 bases and J by 8 bases, with 19 bases between them. This CDR3 spans 17 amino acids. In nucleotides, the CDR3 is TGTGCCAGCAGTTACTCGAGCGGCAGTCCACGTCACGAAAAACTGTTTTTT. It yields the protein CASSYSSGSPRHEKLFF.

A note on this clone: At one end, the junction sequence differs from germline, possibly due to a read error. This sequence joins TRBV7-8 and TRBJ1-2; 9 nucleotides line up with TRBD1. The CDR3 runs 15 residues. The V gene's germline CDR1 is SGHVS and CDR2 FQNEAQ. CDR3 residues: CANSQTGGANYGYTF. The CDR3 region has the DNA TGTGCCAACAGCCAGACAGGGGGGGCTAACTATGGCTACACCTTC.

The chain links TRBV19 to TRBJ2-5; D not certain. The CDR3 is made up of 13 amino acids. Trimming removed 4 bases from V and 4 bases from J, with 10 bases in between. CDR1 is LNHDA and CDR2 is SQIVND in the germline V gene (reference sequence). Here the CDR3 reads CASSKLRGETQYF. CDR3 sequence (DNA): TGTGCCAGTAGTAAGCTCAGAGGAGAGACCCAGTACTTC.

This sequence joins TRBV11-3 and TRBJ2-1; 10 bases match TRBD2. Germline V lookup: CDR1 SGHNT, CDR2 YENEEA. V shed 6 bases and J 4 bases; nucleotides not matched to a gene: 6. The CDR3 contains 15 residues. The CDR3 here is CASSRTSGPYNEQFF. For the CDR3, the DNA is TGTGCCAGCAGTCGGACTAGCGGACCATACAATGAGCAGTTCTTC.

The chain combines TRBV11-1 with TRBJ2-6; 7 positions match TRBD1. Trimming took 5 bases from V and 4 from J; bases not matched to a gene: 8. CDR3 length: 16 amino acids. Germline-derived CDR1 and CDR2 are SGHAT and FQDESV (reference sequence). CDR3 in DNA: TGTGCCAGCAGCCGATCGACAGGGTTCGGGGCCAACGTCCTGACTTTC. Encoded protein: CASSRSTGFGANVLTF.

A few counts support this clone. This chain joins TRBV5-1 and TRBJ2-1; 8 nucleotides line up with TRBD2. Germline CDR1 and CDR2: SGHRS and YFSETQ. The CDR3 is 15 amino acids. V was pared by 0 bases and J by 8 bases, with 7 bases of the junction left unmatched. CDR3 sequence reads: CASSLAPGRADEQFF. CDR3 nucleotide sequence: TGCGCCAGCAGCTTGGCCCCCGGGAGGGCCGATGAGCAGTTCTTC.

The chain couples TRBV18 to TRBJ1-1; no clear D. The germline V gene encodes CDR1 KGHSH and CDR2 LQKENI. The CDR3 consists of 15 residues. V shed 5 bases and J shed 3 bases, with 16 bases lying between them. In DNA form, the CDR3 reads TGTGCCAGCTCATCAGGACTCGGAAGGGACACTGAAGCTTTCTTT. The encoded protein is CASSSGLGRDTEAFF.

This clone was seen a single time. The chain is built from TRBV7-3 and TRBJ1-5; D is unclear. V lost 3 bases, J lost 4 bases, and 13 bases lay in between. Germline V gene sequence: CDR1 SGHTA, CDR2 FQGTGA. The CDR3 consists of 15 residues. The CDR3 DNA follows: TGTGCCAGCAGCTTTTACCCCAACGCGAATCAGCCCCAGCATTTT. This sequence encodes CASSFYPNANQPQHF.

This chain links TRBV28 with TRBJ1-2; 8 nucleotides align to TRBD1. The CDR3 totals 14 residues. Germline CDR1 and CDR2: MDHEN and SYDVKM. The CDR3 is CAVRKTGVRYGYTF. Here the CDR3 DNA reads TGTGCTGTACGGAAGACAGGGGTCCGCTATGGCTACACCTTC.

This sequence joins TRBV21-1 and TRBJ2-7; the table's D gene call, TRBD1, was not cross checked with the DNA. TRBV21-1 is designated a pseudogene. The CDR3 runs 18 residues. CDR3 coding DNA: TGTGCCAGCAGCAAAGCGCTTTGGAGACAGGGGCGCCCATACGAGCAGTACGTC. Its protein is CASSKALWRQGRPYEQYV.